This T cell receptor beta chain was identified in a study of alternative splicing in chronic myeloid leukemia remission (dated by TCRdb to the early 2020s). In terms of the full investigation: RNA sequencing was used to profile peripheral blood obtained from chronic-phase CML patients at diagnosis and at remission, and the resulting profiles were compared with those of healthy donors. Trizol was used to extract total RNA from peripheral blood mononuclear cells of diagnosis, remission and control samples. The median age was approximately 50 years at diagnosis, approximately 61 at remission and over 35 for the healthy controls. Female/male counts were 11/5 for diagnosis samples, 8/3 for remission samples and 2/4 for controls.

Counted from cysteine to phenylalanine, this CDR3 has 14 amino acids. No nucleotide data were recorded. Results and caveats for the whole study, not just this receptor: At remission, blood cell composition was found to be reconfigured to resemble that of lymphoid cell-enriched normal controls. Blood cell composition differed strongly by timepoint, shifting from myeloid progenitor enrichment at diagnosis to mature lymphoid enrichment at remission.

Peripheral blood was obtained from roughly six healthy donors to serve as normal controls. A remark on this clonotype: Its antigen remains unidentified.

To prepare the library, bulk RNA-seq was applied. The TruSeq Stranded RNA sample prep kit was used to generate libraries of poly-A-enriched mRNA from an input of approximately 0.97 ug total RNA. Each sample was sequenced in triplicate using paired-end sequencing on a HiSeq 2500. RNA-seq read length was 125 nucleotides per mate. Per the authors' processing: After trimming, reads were aligned to hg38 using STAR v2.7, and quality control was handled by FASTQC, RSeQC and multiqc. Salmon 0.14.1 was used to quantify gene expression levels as transcripts per million (TPM). Principal component analysis suggested that trial, library batch, sequencing batch, treatment regimen and sex did not drive transcriptomic profiles. The reads went through TCRdb reprocessing, and each CDR3 protein sequence gets one entry with no DNA. Here the V and J calls rest on TCRdb's processing, not on the authors' analysis. The sample records 160 or so distinct CDR3 sequences, around 90% of which are singletons. Approximately 18% of the sample belongs to the ten largest clones.

This chain joins TRBV12-3 or TRBV12-4 to TRBJ2-3; TCRdb gives TRBD1 as the D gene, but with no DNA this cannot be confirmed. The material sequenced was PBMCs. This receptor was obtained from a person aged 25 to 55 in good health. The CDR3 sequence is CASSLGQGADTQYF.